This entry lists 2 T cell receptor beta chains sequenced from one sample in a study of spatial heterogeneity in lung cancer. TCRdb used MiXCR to reprocess the 5' RACE reads, holding one entry per CDR3 protein. The sample yields roughly 100,000 distinct CDR3 sequences, around 8.6% seen once. The time point here: sample taken at primary tumor resection. Unsorted tumor, nontumor lung tissue or cryopreserved PBMC supplied the whole RNA. Sequences were derived from PBMCs, sampled at surgery. These receptors were obtained from a male donor with early-stage non-small cell lung cancer.

This clonotype turned up a few times. This chain joins TRBV10-3 and TRBJ2-3, with 8 bases identical to TRBD2. With 8 bases clipped from V and 0 bases from J, the junction kept 7 bases outside the gene matches. From germline, CDR1 is ENHRY and CDR2 SYGVKD. The CDR3 covers 15 residues. The CDR3 DNA is TGTGCCATCGGCGGCGGGAGGCCTAGCACAGATACGCAGTATTTT. It translates to CAIGGGRPSTDTQYF.

This clonotype was seen more than once but under ten times. V gene TRBV9 combines with J gene TRBJ1-4, with 8 positions matching TRBD1. The germline V gene encodes CDR1 SGDLS and CDR2 YYNGEE. This CDR3 contains 16 residues. V shed 4 bases, J shed 1 base, and the junction held 6 bases outside the gene matches. The CDR3 loop is CASSLGTGKTNEKLFF. For the CDR3, the DNA is TGTGCCAGCAGCTTGGGGACAGGCAAAACTAATGAAAAACTGTTTTTT. Complete variable domain (other parts from reference TRBV9 and TRBJ1-4): DSGVTQTPKHLITATGQRVTLRCSPRSGDLSVYWYQQSLDQGLQFLIQYYNGEERAKGNILERFSAQQFPDLHSELNLSSLELGDSALYFCASSLGTGKTNEKLFFGSGTQLSVL.